Each of the 17 T cell receptor beta chains below was sequenced from the same sample in a study of blood T cell repertoires in COVID-19 (dated by TCRdb to between 2020 and 2021). Library generation was performed with the immunoSEQ multiplex PCR assay. Held by TCRdb, this immuneACCESS table contains in-frame sequences only and omits some clones. Under half of the omission traces to an unresolved V gene where checked; the cause of the rest is unknown. This sample is represented by approximately 200,000 clones; 80% to 85% of them were singletons. Roughly 4.9% of the sample is held by the ten biggest clonotypes. Source material: peripheral blood. Source of these receptors: a human donor in a cohort sampled during active COVID-19.

The chain recombines TRBV6-6 with TRBJ2-7; D unresolved. The CDR3 contains 12 residues. Between the trimmed V and J ends, which lost 2 bases and 8 bases, there was a span of 10 bases. CDR1 and CDR2 from the germline V gene are MNHNY and SVGAGI (reference sequence). CDR3 protein: CASSYERYKQYF. The CDR3 coding sequence is TGTGCCAGCAGTTACGAGAGGTACAAGCAGTACTTC.

The chain carries TRBV7-2 and TRBJ1-1, with a possible D match to TRBD1 (6 bases). The CDR3 has 14 residues. The germline gives CDR1 SGHTA, CDR2 FQGNSA. Trimming cost V 5 bases and J 5 bases, with 15 bases left between them. CDR3 protein: CASSIQGPWTEAFF. CDR3 DNA sequence: TGTGCCAGCAGCATACAGGGTCCGTGGACTGAAGCTTTCTTT.

The chain recombines TRBV3-1 (or the pseudogene TRBV3-2) with TRBJ2-1; the match to TRBD2 covers 8 bases. The trim removed 2 bases at V and 6 bases at J, leaving 12 bases unmatched. Germline lookup yields CDR1 LGHDT and CDR2 YNNKEL (reference sequence). The CDR3 runs to 17 residues. The DNA of the CDR3 is TGTGCCAGCAGCCAACCCTTGAGCGAAGCGGGAGCCAATGAGCAGTTCTTC. Protein sequence: CASSQPLSEAGANEQFF.

This chain links TRBV11-2 with TRBJ2-2, with TRBD1 identical over 7 bases. The CDR3 covers 17 residues. Trimming took 3 bases from V and 2 from J; bases not matched to a gene: 9. CDR1 is SGHAT, CDR2 FQNNGV, per germline. CDR3 sequence: CASSFLGQRRNTGELFF. The DNA of the CDR3 is TGTGCCAGCAGCTTCTTGGGACAGCGCCGTAACACCGGGGAGCTGTTTTTT.

This sequence joins TRBV19 and TRBJ2-2; 9 nucleotides match TRBD1. Germline V gene sequence: CDR1 LNHDA, CDR2 SQIVND (reference sequence). V trimming: 5 bases; J trimming: 5 bases; junction bases outside the gene matches: 6. The CDR3 is 15 amino acids. The DNA of the CDR3 is TGTGCCAGTAGTGAACAGGGGGCGAGGACCGGGGAGCTGTTTTTT. This codes for CASSEQGARTGELFF. The complete variable domain, with remaining parts taken from reference TRBV19 and TRBJ2-2, reads DGGITQSPKYLFRKEGQNVTLSCEQNLNHDAMYWYRQDPGQGLRLIYYSQIVNDFQKGDIAEGYSVSREKKESFPLTVTSAQKNPTAFYLCASSEQGARTGELFFGEGSRLTVL.

The V call is TRBV18, the J call TRBJ1-1; TRBD1 is a possible D gene (6 bases). Trimming removed 5 bases from V and 2 bases from J, with 12 bases in between. CDR3 size: 14 residues. Germline V CDR1 and CDR2: KGHSH, LQKENI. The CDR3 bases are TGTGCCAGCTCAGAGGACAGAGGAAACACTGAAGCTTTCTTT. Translation gives CASSEDRGNTEAFF.

This chain uses TRBV27 with TRBJ2-1, with 13 positions matching TRBD2. Germline CDR1 is MNHEY and CDR2 is SMNVEV (reference sequence). With 3 bases clipped from V and 7 bases from J, the junction kept 6 bases outside the gene matches. The CDR3 totals 16 residues. The CDR3 sequence is CASSFVMTSGRNEQFF. The CDR3 region has the DNA TGTGCCAGCAGTTTCGTGATGACTAGCGGGAGGAATGAGCAGTTCTTC.

The chain recombines TRBV7-2 with TRBJ2-1; TRBD2 matches at 7 bases. The CDR3 consists of 15 residues. Germline lookup yields CDR1 SGHTA and CDR2 FQGNSA. With V trimmed by 7 bases and J by 4 bases, 10 bases remained unmatched. The CDR3 spells CASIRSGWTYNEQFF. The CDR3 nucleotides read TGTGCCAGCATCCGTAGCGGGTGGACTTACAATGAGCAGTTCTTC.

The chain employs TRBV6-1 and TRBJ1-2; 8 bases map to TRBD1. Looked up from germline, CDR1 is MNHNS and CDR2 is SASEGT. CDR3 length: 14 residues. With V trimmed by 3 bases and J by 5 bases, 5 bases remained unmatched. The CDR3 loop reads CASSEADRAYGYTF. The CDR3 nucleotides read TGTGCCAGCAGTGAGGCGGACAGGGCGTATGGCTACACCTTC.

This clone was counted a few times. The rearrangement uses TRBV7-6 and TRBJ1-1; no reliable D call. The CDR3 runs to 11 residues. Germline-derived CDR1 and CDR2 are SGHVS and FNYEAQ. The germline V and J ends were trimmed by 3 bases and 5 bases, with 4 bases remaining between them. The CDR3 region is CASSLETEAFF. The DNA of the CDR3 is TGTGCCAGCAGCTTGGAGACTGAAGCTTTCTTT.

The chain couples TRBV4-3 to TRBJ2-7; TRBD2 is a possible D gene (5 bases). V lost 0 bases and J lost 0, with 9 bases in between. This CDR3 is built from 15 residues. CDR1 and CDR2 (germline): LGHNA, YSLEER. CDR3 protein: CASSQELVGSYEQYF. Written as DNA, the CDR3 is TGCGCCAGCAGCCAAGAACTAGTAGGCTCCTACGAGCAGTACTTC.

Only a few counts were recorded for this clone. V usage is TRBV7-2 and J usage is TRBJ1-1, with TRBD1 matching 7 bases. V gave up 7 bases and J gave up 0 bases; unmatched junction bases: 5. The CDR3 is made up of 14 amino acids. Germline-derived CDR1 and CDR2 are SGHTA and FQGNSA. CDR3 DNA sequence: TGTGCCAGCAACCGGGACAGATTGAACACTGAAGCTTTCTTT. Translation gives CASNRDRLNTEAFF.

This chain uses TRBV5-4 with TRBJ1-1, with TRBD1 as a possible D gene (6 bases). Germline V gene lookup returns CDR1 SGHNT and CDR2 YYREEE (reference sequence). The CDR3 has 14 residues. Trimming took off 0 bases at V and 6 bases at J, with 12 bases between the two ends. CDR3 loop: CASSLGRDTPEAFF. The CDR3 DNA reads as TGTGCCAGCAGCTTGGGCAGGGACACTCCTGAAGCTTTCTTT.

This CDR3 reads CSVRTGIAEAFF. CDR3 sequence (DNA): TGCAGCGTCCGGACAGGGATCGCTGAAGCTTTCTTT. The V call is TRBV29-1, the J call TRBJ1-1; 8 bases line up with TRBD1. From germline, CDR1 is SQVTM and CDR2 ANQGSEA. The CDR3 runs 12 residues. Trimming at V came to 6 bases and at J to 6 bases, leaving 6 bases not matched to a gene. The variable domain in full, completed from reference TRBV29-1 and TRBJ1-1, reads SAVISQKPSRDICQRGTSLTIQCQVDSQVTMMFWYRQQPGQSLTLIATANQGSEATYESGFVIDKFPISRPNLTFSTLTVSNMSPEDSSIYLCSVRTGIAEAFFGQGTRLTVV.

The count of this clone is one. The rearrangement uses TRBV28 and TRBJ2-7, with D perhaps matching TRBD2 (6 bases). Trimming removed 4 bases at V and 4 bases at J, with 20 bases between. Germline V gives CDR1 MDHEN, CDR2 SYDVKM. The length of the CDR3 is 16 residues. The DNA of the CDR3 is TGTGCCAGCAGTTCCCCCTCTCTGGGGAGGAGTTACGAGCAGTACTTC. Translating gives CASSSPSLGRSYEQYF.

Points on this clone: Additional DNA sequences in this sample encode the identical CDR3. The gene calls are TRBV28 and TRBJ2-7, with 9 bases matching TRBD2. J was trimmed by 2 bases and V by 5 bases; bases with no gene match: 4. Germline CDR1 is MDHEN and CDR2 is SYDVKM. The CDR3 extends over 14 amino acids. The DNA of the CDR3 is TGTGCCAGCAGTCTAGCGGGGCCTCCCTACGAGCAGTACTTC. This translates into CASSLAGPPYEQYF.

This rearrangement joins TRBV6-2 or TRBV6-3 to TRBJ2-5; 7 bases agree with TRBD1. The germline CDR1 and CDR2 sequences are MNHEY and SVGEGT. CDR3 length: 13 amino acids. The ends lost 3 bases at V and 4 bases at J; junction bases unmatched: 2. The CDR3 DNA is TGTGCCAGCAGTTATAGGGGGCGAGAGACCCAGTACTTC. Protein: CASSYRGRETQYF.